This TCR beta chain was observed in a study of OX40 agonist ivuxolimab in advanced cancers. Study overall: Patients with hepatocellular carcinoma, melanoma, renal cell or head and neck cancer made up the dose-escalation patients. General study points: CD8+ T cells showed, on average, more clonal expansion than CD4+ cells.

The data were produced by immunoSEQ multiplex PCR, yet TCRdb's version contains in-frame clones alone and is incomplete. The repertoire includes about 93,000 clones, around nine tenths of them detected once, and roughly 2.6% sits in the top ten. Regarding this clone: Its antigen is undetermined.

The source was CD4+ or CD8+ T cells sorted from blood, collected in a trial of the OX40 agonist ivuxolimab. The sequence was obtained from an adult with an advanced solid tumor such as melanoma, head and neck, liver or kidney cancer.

The DNA of the CDR3 is TGCGCCAGCAGCTTGGCCCCCCCGGGGACTGAAGCTTTCTTT. Protein: CASSLAPPGTEAFF. The chain has TRBV5-1 and TRBJ1-1; D not resolved. Between the trimmed V and J ends, which lost 0 bases and 5 bases, there was a span of 11 bases. The CDR3 extends over 14 amino acids. CDR1 and CDR2 (germline): SGHRS, YFSETQ.